The 8 T cell receptor beta chains below were found in one sample sequenced in a study of regulatory T cells in long-lasting Graves disease. Arm-PCR with iRepertoire HTBI primers amplified the CDR3 regions for these TCR beta libraries. TCRdb re-derived calls from the multiplex PCR reads in MiXCR, one entry per CDR3 protein. The sample contains 400,000 to 500,000 distinct CDR3 sequences, around 17% of which appear only once. Time point given: newly diagnosed GD, antithyroid drugs for less than 3 months. RNA isolated from PBMCs was used to make the TCR library. This sample was shared with a second study, whose subject was T cells in Graves' hyperthyroidism and ophthalmopathy.

The sequences come from peripheral blood mononuclear cells (PBMCs), collected at new diagnosis, from a patient treated with antithyroid drugs. These receptors came from a woman aged 25 to 39 with Graves disease.

This clonotype was picked up many times. The chain is built from TRBV20-1 and TRBJ2-1; 8 nucleotides agree with TRBD2. The CDR3 runs 13 residues. Losses at the gene ends were 4 bases for V and 9 bases for J; bases not matched to a gene: 8. Per germline, CDR1 DFQATT and CDR2 SNEGSKA (reference sequence). DNA of the CDR3: TGCAGTGCTACGGGGACTAGATACGGTGAGCAGTTCTTC. Translating it yields CSATGTRYGEQFF.

This chain links TRBV9 with TRBJ1-1, with a tentative D call TRBD1 (5 bases). Germline assignment: CDR1 SGDLS and CDR2 YYNGEE. The CDR3 extends over 17 amino acids. V lost 1 base and J 7 bases, leaving 23 bases between the germline ends. The CDR3 loop reads CASSVPDKLGRELEAFF. CDR3 DNA: TGTGCCAGCAGCGTACCGGACAAGTTGGGCCGTGAACTTGAAGCTTTCTTT.

The rearrangement uses TRBV4-1 and TRBJ2-1, with D possibly matching TRBD1 (5 bases). The CDR3 has 13 amino acids. Germline loops: CDR1 MGHRA, CDR2 YSYEKL. V was trimmed by 1 base and J by 7 bases, leaving 8 bases between them. Here the CDR3 reads CASSQGQGNEQFF. In DNA form, the CDR3 reads TGCGCCAGCAGCCAAGGGCAGGGAAATGAGCAGTTCTTC.

The table lists this clonotype with many counts. The rearrangement joins TRBV20-1 to TRBJ2-7, with TRBD1 matching 9 bases. The ends lost 0 bases at V and 1 base at J; junction bases unmatched: 4. The germline CDR1 and CDR2 sequences are DFQATT and SNEGSKA (reference sequence). The CDR3 is 15 amino acids. CDR3 nucleotides: TGCAGTGCTAGAGAATGGGGACAGGGTTCCTACGAGCAGTACTTC. As protein: CSAREWGQGSYEQYF.

This clonotype was seen many times. This chain joins TRBV10-1 and TRBJ2-3; D gene uncertain. CDR1 is WNHNN, CDR2 SYGVQD, per germline (reference sequence). V was clipped by 0 bases and J by 0 bases, with 7 bases between them. The CDR3 is 15 amino acids. CDR3: CASSESSPSTDTQYF. CDR3 coding DNA: TGCGCCAGCAGTGAGTCCTCACCTAGCACAGATACGCAGTATTTT.

J is TRBJ2-5 and V is TRBV5-1; D is unclear. The ends were cut back, 0 bases at V and 5 bases at J, with 11 bases in the middle. The CDR3 extends over 14 amino acids. CDR1 is SGHRS, CDR2 YFSETQ, per germline. Here the CDR3 DNA reads TGCGCCAGCAGCTTGGAGTCGGCAGTGGAGACCCAGTACTTC. Its translation is CASSLESAVETQYF.

Only a few counts were recorded for this clonotype. The chain recombines TRBV19 with TRBJ2-3; 8 nucleotides line up with TRBD2. V shed 6 bases, J shed 1 base, and the junction held 3 bases outside the gene matches. The CDR3 is made up of 14 amino acids. Germline lookup yields CDR1 LNHDA and CDR2 SQIVND (reference sequence). CDR3 coding DNA: TGTGCCAGTAGGCAGGGACTAGGCACAGATACGCAGTATTTT. Amino acid sequence: CASRQGLGTDTQYF.

Many counts were recorded for this clonotype. This rearrangement joins TRBV6-1 to TRBJ2-7, with 7 bases that match TRBD1. The CDR3 is made up of 13 amino acids. J gave up 7 bases and V 6 bases, and 9 bases lay outside the gene matches. Germline CDR1 reads MNHNS; CDR2 reads SASEGT. In nucleotides, the CDR3 is TGTGCCAGCAGGAGGACAGGTTTTTTGGAGCAGTACTTC. This encodes CASRRTGFLEQYF.